This T cell receptor (beta chain) emerged from a study of blood T cell repertoires in COVID-19. In the study overall: Researchers got acute and convalescent COVID-19 samples from the United States, Italy and Spain. PBMCs, B-cell-depleted T cells, or T cells provided the cDNA or gDNA that made up the material.

Some clones are missing from TCRdb's copy, which holds only in-frame ones; the method was immunoSEQ multiplex PCR. The sample contains about 81,000 clones, about 95% of which appear only once. This CDR3 is built from 14 residues. From germline, CDR1 is SGHKS and CDR2 YYEKEE (reference sequence). The ends lost 2 bases at V and 2 bases at J; junction bases unmatched: 1. This chain connects TRBV5-5 to TRBJ2-7; 10 bases are a match to TRBD1. The clonotype comes from a human donor with active COVID-19. The donor label of this sample is uncertain. The sequencing sample was made of peripheral blood. For the CDR3, the DNA is TGTGCCAGCAGCTTAGGGACAGGGGCCTACGAGCAGTACTTC. This sequence encodes CASSLGTGAYEQYF.